The rows below give T cell receptor beta chains drawn from one sample of a study of cytomegalovirus exposure and HLA in healthy donors. The data were produced by immunoSEQ multiplex PCR, yet TCRdb's version contains in-frame clones alone and is incomplete. The sample lists some 150,000 clones; roughly four fifths were seen once. The sample was PBMCs. All receptors come from a man aged 50 to 59 in good health and CMV-seropositive. Each CDR3 is given with its conserved first and last residue. Each record gives: V gene, J gene, D gene, clone size, CDR3 protein, CDR3 DNA. The D gene is left open where the match is weak. Only some rows state a clone size, as once, few, many or a class for expanded clones.

TRBV10-3	TRBJ1-2	.	.	CAILRVPGQDGYTF	TGTGCCATCCTAAGAGTGCCAGGGCAAGATGGCTACACCTTC
TRBV25-1	TRBJ1-1	.	.	CASSEYGMNTEAFF	TGTGCCAGCAGTGAATACGGGATGAACACTGAAGCTTTCTTT
TRBV11-1	TRBJ2-5	TRBD2	.	CASSSNLATSGQETQYF	TGTGCCAGCAGTTCAAACCTAGCCACTAGCGGCCAAGAGACCCAGTACTTC
TRBV4-3	TRBJ2-7	TRBD2	.	CASSRALLAGASEQYF	TGCGCCAGCAGCCGCGCCCTACTAGCGGGAGCGAGCGAGCAGTACTTC
TRBV18	TRBJ1-2	TRBD1	.	CASSPSTGDYGYTF	TGTGCCAGCTCACCCTCAACAGGGGACTATGGCTACACCTTC
TRBV29-1	TRBJ1-2	TRBD1	.	CSVDAGTGSNYGYTF	TGCAGCGTTGACGCGGGGACAGGGTCTAACTATGGCTACACCTTC
TRBV28	TRBJ1-3	.	few	CASSAIQFYSGNTIYF	TGTGCCAGCAGTGCGATACAGTTCTACTCTGGAAACACCATATATTTT
TRBV6-6	TRBJ2-3	.	.	CASTGGEADTQYF	TGTGCCAGCACGGGGGGCGAGGCAGATACGCAGTATTTT
TRBV6-6	TRBJ2-5	.	.	CASSYLEETQYF	TGTGCCAGCAGTTATCTCGAGGAGACCCAGTACTTC
TRBV5-1	TRBJ2-3	TRBD2	.	CASSLVIAGGDTQYF	TGCGCCAGCAGCTTGGTTATAGCGGGAGGAGATACGCAGTATTTT
TRBV5-4	TRBJ2-4	TRBD2	.	CASSLLSGGAQNSQYF	TGTGCCAGCAGCTTGCTTAGCGGGGGGGCCCAAAACAGTCAGTACTTC
TRBV7-3	TRBJ2-7	.	.	CASSLNTGDYEQYF	TGTGCCAGCAGCTTAAATACAGGAGACTACGAGCAGTACTTC
TRBV19	TRBJ1-5	.	.	CASSMGSWRGRSNQPQHF	TGTGCCAGTAGTATGGGGTCTTGGAGGGGTAGGAGCAATCAGCCCCAGCATTTT
TRBV6-5	TRBJ1-2	.	once	CASTGKGWYGYTF	TGTGCCAGCACTGGGAAGGGGTGGTATGGCTACACCTTC
TRBV5-8	TRBJ1-5	.	.	CASSLEGQGTQPQHF	TGTGCCAGCAGCTTGGAAGGTCAGGGCACCCAGCCCCAGCATTTT
TRBV5-1	TRBJ2-5	.	.	CASSLDSPRGETQYF	TGCGCCAGCAGCTTGGACAGCCCACGGGGAGAGACCCAGTACTTC
TRBV27	TRBJ2-7	TRBD1	.	CASSLGRGLHLSSYEQYF	TGTGCCAGCAGTTTAGGCAGGGGGCTTCATCTGAGCTCCTACGAGCAGTACTTC
TRBV18	TRBJ1-3	.	.	CASSARGNPGNTIYF	TGTGCCAGCTCAGCCAGAGGAAACCCTGGAAACACCATATATTTT
TRBV7-6	TRBJ1-5	TRBD1	.	CASSLGGQKFNQPQHF	TGTGCCAGCAGCTTAGGGGGACAGAAATTCAATCAGCCCCAGCATTTT
TRBV9	TRBJ2-2	TRBD1	once	CASGRQGPPELFF	TGTGCCAGCGGGAGACAGGGGCCGCCTGAGCTGTTTTTT
TRBV7-2	TRBJ2-7	TRBD1	once	CASSLVGQGVIDF	TGTGCCAGCAGCTTAGTGGGACAGGGTGTTATCGACTTC
TRBV9	TRBJ2-1	TRBD2	.	CASSLSASGYNEQFF	TGTGCCAGCAGCCTATCAGCTAGCGGCTACAATGAGCAGTTCTTC
TRBV6-1	TRBJ1-1	.	.	CATSYFGTEAFF	TGTGCCACCTCCTATTTCGGCACTGAAGCTTTCTTT
TRBV28	TRBJ2-2	.	.	CASSLGGGWTGELFF	TGTGCCAGCAGTTTAGGGGGAGGCTGGACCGGGGAGCTGTTTTTT
TRBV11-2	TRBJ2-2	.	.	CASSFGNTGELFF	TGTGCCAGCAGCTTCGGGAACACCGGGGAGCTGTTTTTT
TRBV5-4	TRBJ2-1	.	.	CASSPDTRYNEQFF	TGTGCCAGCAGCCCTGATACTAGGTACAATGAGCAGTTCTTC
TRBV4-3	TRBJ2-2	TRBD1	.	CASSQEAQGVAGELFF	TGCGCCAGCAGCCAAGAAGCTCAGGGGGTGGCCGGGGAGCTGTTTTTT
TRBV9	TRBJ2-3	TRBD1	.	CASSVEGTGADTQYF	TGTGCCAGCAGCGTAGAGGGGACAGGGGCAGATACGCAGTATTTT
TRBV4-2	TRBJ2-5	TRBD2	.	CASSQVKSAGGVETQYF	TGTGCCAGCAGCCAAGTAAAATCAGCGGGAGGGGTAGAGACCCAGTACTTC
TRBV5-8	TRBJ1-1	.	.	CASSSLNREGTEAFF	TGTGCCAGCAGCTCACTGAACAGGGAAGGCACTGAAGCTTTCTTT
TRBV5-1	TRBJ2-3	TRBD2	.	CASSATSGVGDTQYF	TGCGCCAGCAGCGCGACTAGCGGGGTGGGGGATACGCAGTATTTT
TRBV4-1	TRBJ1-6	TRBD1	.	CASSQDQGAFYNSPLHF	TGCGCCAGCAGCCAAGATCAGGGGGCCTTTTATAATTCACCCCTCCACTTT
TRBV9	TRBJ2-7	TRBD1	few	CASSVEGTGGVYEQYF	TGTGCCAGCAGCGTAGAAGGGACAGGGGGCGTCTACGAGCAGTACTTC
TRBV7-2	TRBJ2-7	.	.	CASSSRTAYEQYF	TGTGCCAGCAGCTCCAGGACTGCCTACGAGCAGTACTTC
TRBV6-5	TRBJ2-2	TRBD2	.	CASGWGGNTGELFF	TGTGCCAGCGGCTGGGGGGGGAACACCGGGGAGCTGTTTTTT
TRBV11-2	TRBJ2-7	.	.	CASSYRGGSYEQYF	TGTGCCAGCAGCTATCGAGGGGGCTCCTACGAGCAGTACTTC
TRBV5-1	TRBJ1-2	TRBD1	.	CASSLEGTGAGYTF	TGCGCCAGCAGCTTGGAAGGGACAGGGGCTGGCTACACCTTC
TRBV5-1	TRBJ1-2	.	once	CASKETGGHGYTF	TGCGCCAGCAAAGAAACGGGGGGTCATGGCTACACCTTC
TRBV28	TRBJ1-3	.	.	CASTSGDSGNTIYF	TGTGCCAGCACCAGCGGCGACTCTGGAAACACCATATATTTT
TRBV6-5	TRBJ1-4	TRBD1	once	CASCQFSGGDLFF	TGTGCCAGCTGTCAATTTTCAGGGGGCGATCTGTTTTTT
TRBV11-2	TRBJ2-1	TRBD1	.	CASRETGTYNEQFF	TGTGCCAGCAGGGAGACAGGGACCTACAATGAGCAGTTCTTC
TRBV29-1	TRBJ2-3	TRBD1	.	CSADRGADTQYF	TGCAGCGCTGACAGGGGGGCGGATACGCAGTATTTT
TRBV5-5	TRBJ1-5	TRBD1	.	CASSLRQGEQPQHF	TGTGCCAGCAGCTTACGACAGGGAGAACAGCCCCAGCATTTT
TRBV2	TRBJ1-1	.	.	CASSFDVGAEAFF	TGTGCCAGCAGTTTTGACGTAGGGGCTGAAGCTTTCTTT
TRBV30	TRBJ2-7	.	.	CAWSRRGGSYEQYF	TGTGCCTGGAGTAGAAGAGGAGGCTCCTACGAGCAGTACTTC
TRBV7-3	TRBJ2-3	.	.	CASSPSRGTQYF	TGTGCCAGCAGCCCGAGCCGGGGTACGCAGTATTTT
TRBV9	TRBJ2-3	TRBD2	.	CASSVLSGRGADTQYF	TGTGCCAGCAGCGTATTGAGCGGGAGAGGCGCAGATACGCAGTATTTT
TRBV6-6	TRBJ2-1	TRBD2	.	CASSTLAGEGGEQFF	TGTGCCAGCAGTACTCTAGCGGGGGAAGGTGGTGAGCAGTTCTTC
TRBV5-1	TRBJ1-1	.	.	CASSLGGAPNTEAFF	TGCGCCAGCAGCTTGGGTGGAGCGCCGAACACTGAAGCTTTCTTT
TRBV19	TRBJ2-7	.	.	CASSTLTRDTSYEQYF	TGTGCCAGTAGCACGTTAACCCGGGACACCTCCTACGAGCAGTACTTC
TRBV5-1	TRBJ2-7	TRBD1	.	CASSKGQGPYEQYF	TGCGCCAGCAGCAAGGGACAGGGACCCTACGAGCAGTACTTC